Following are 18 T cell receptor beta chains from one sample sequenced in a study of shared clonotypes between healthy human individuals. Here immunoSEQ multiplex PCR was the method, and the copy in TCRdb shows in-frame clones only, minus some. The profile shows over a million clones, approximately 96% of them singletons. Sample: naive CD4+ T cells sorted from blood. The subset was: CD45RA+ positively selected. These receptors were obtained from a young man in good health.

The CDR3 bases are TGCGCCAGCAGCTTGGCCGGGACAGGAGAGACCCAGTACTTC. Translation: CASSLAGTGETQYF. The V call is TRBV5-1, the J call TRBJ2-5, with 8 bases aligning to TRBD1. Germline CDR1 SGHRS, CDR2 YFSETQ. Trimming removed 0 bases from V and 4 bases from J; junction bases left unmatched: 2. The CDR3 length is 14 residues.

In this sample, this clone turned up once. Other DNA sequences from this sample encode an identical CDR3 as well. The chain uses TRBV20-1 and TRBJ2-7; no clear D gene. Per the germline V gene, CDR1 is DFQATT and CDR2 is SNEGSKA (reference sequence). Trimming pared 1 base from V and 6 bases from J, leaving 4 bases between. CDR3 length: 10 residues. The CDR3 sequence: CSARVGEQYF. CDR3 coding DNA: TGCAGTGCTAGAGTAGGCGAGCAGTACTTC.

This chain joins TRBV2 and TRBJ2-1; D is possibly TRBD2 (6 bases). The length of the CDR3 is 18 residues. V was pared by 6 bases and J by 2 bases, with 23 bases between. Germline V gene data show CDR1 as SNHLY and CDR2 as FYNNEI. CDR3 nucleotides: TGTGCCAGCAGCGGTTCTCGGACCGGGAGCTCTCCCTACAATGAGCAGTTCTTC. Its protein is CASSGSRTGSSPYNEQFF.

The chain carries TRBV28 and TRBJ1-2, with TRBD1 identical over 7 bases. This CDR3 spans 12 amino acids. The germline V gene has CDR1 MDHEN and CDR2 SYDVKM. V lost 5 bases and J lost 5; bases outside the gene matches: 2. CDR3 sequence reads: CASSTTGYGYTF. As DNA, the CDR3 is TGTGCCAGCAGTACGACAGGGTATGGCTACACCTTC.

In nucleotides, the CDR3 is TGTGCCAGTACGTCTGGGCAGGGCTATGGCTACACCTTC. This gives the protein CASTSGQGYGYTF. The V call is TRBV10-3, the J call TRBJ1-2; perhaps TRBD1 as D (5 bases). Germline CDR1 reads ENHRY; CDR2 reads SYGVKD. Trimming pared 10 bases from V and 4 bases from J, leaving 16 bases between. The CDR3 extends over 13 amino acids.

This clone was counted ten times or more. The same CDR3 arises from other DNA sequences in this sample as well. This chain uses TRBV10-2 with TRBJ2-7; D perhaps matches TRBD2 (6 bases). V lost 2 bases, J lost 1 base, and 15 bases lay in between. Germline loops: CDR1 WSHSY, CDR2 SAAADI. The CDR3 sequence is 16 residues long. The CDR3 bases are TGCGCCAGCAGTGAGACAGGCGGGATGAAGTCCTACGAGCAGTACTTC. This encodes CASSETGGMKSYEQYF.

This sequence joins TRBV7-9 and TRBJ2-3; D remains ambiguous. The CDR3 is 12 residues long. V lost 6 bases and J lost 4, with 8 bases in between. The germline V gene encodes CDR1 SEHNR and CDR2 FQNEAQ (reference sequence). The CDR3 spells CASRSRADTQYF. CDR3 DNA: TGTGCCAGCAGGTCCAGAGCAGATACGCAGTATTTT. Full variable domain (rest looked up from reference TRBV7-9 and TRBJ2-3): DTGVSQNPRHKITKRGQNVTFRCDPISEHNRLYWYRQTLGQGPEFLTYFQNEAQLEKSRLLSDRFSAERPKGSFSTLEIQRTEQGDSAMYLCASRSRADTQYFGPGTRLTVL.

This clone was seen only once. This chain joins TRBV29-1 and TRBJ1-1; D remains ambiguous. The CDR3 runs 11 residues. Germline V gene sequence: CDR1 SQVTM, CDR2 ANQGSEA. Trimming removed 0 bases at V and 11 bases at J, with 10 bases between. The DNA for the CDR3 is TGCAGCGTTGAAGATGGCTTTAGTGCTTTCTTT. Protein product: CSVEDGFSAFF.

This chain connects TRBV6-1 to TRBJ2-3; no clear D. Germline CDR1 reads MNHNS; CDR2 reads SASEGT. CDR3 length: 12 residues. The V end lost 9 bases, the J end lost 3 bases, and 10 bases lay between the germline ends. For the CDR3, the DNA is TGTGCCAGTAAATTCTCTACAGATACGCAGTATTTT. It encodes CASKFSTDTQYF.

The J gene is TRBJ2-1, the V gene TRBV5-1, with D perhaps being TRBD1 or TRBD2 (5 bases each). The V end was cut by 0 bases, the J end by 10 bases, with 14 bases between. The CDR3 totals 14 residues. Per the germline V gene, CDR1 is SGHRS and CDR2 is YFSETQ. The CDR3 bases are TGCGCCAGCAGCTTGGATTGGGATAGGGACGAGCAGTTCTTC. It codes for CASSLDWDRDEQFF.

This clone was detected a few times. This same CDR3 is encoded by further DNA sequences in the sample. V usage is TRBV5-1 and J usage is TRBJ1-2, with 7 bases identical to TRBD1. The germline gives CDR1 SGHRS, CDR2 YFSETQ. There are 14 residues in the CDR3. V was pared by 0 bases and J by 3 bases, with 2 bases of the junction left unmatched. CDR3 loop: CASSLGQGDYGYTF. The CDR3 region has the DNA TGCGCCAGCAGCTTGGGGCAGGGGGACTATGGCTACACCTTC. The entire variable domain, with the rest obtained from reference TRBV5-1 and TRBJ1-2, is as follows: KAGVTQTPRYLIKTRGQQVTLSCSPISGHRSVSWYQQTPGQGLQFLFEYFSETQRNKGNFPGRFSGRQFSNSRSEMNVSTLELGDSALYLCASSLGQGDYGYTFGSGTRLTVV.

The rearrangement uses TRBV9 and TRBJ2-5, with 9 bases fitting TRBD2. Germline CDR1 reads SGDLS; CDR2 reads YYNGEE. V trimming: 0 bases; J trimming: 9 bases; junction bases outside the gene matches: 9. This CDR3 has 15 amino acids. CDR3 DNA: TGTGCCAGCAGCGTAGGAACTAGCGGGCCGTTGGCCCAGTACTTC. Its translation is CASSVGTSGPLAQYF.

This clone appeared a single time. The chain is built from TRBV15 and TRBJ2-7; D is ambiguous. Germline CDR1 reads LNHNV; CDR2 reads YYDKDF (reference sequence). V was pared by 3 bases and J by 2 bases, with 8 bases between. CDR3 length: 13 residues. The CDR3 DNA is TGTGCCACCAGCAGGGACGTAACCTACGAGCAGTACTTC. Its translation is CATSRDVTYEQYF. Full variable domain (rest looked up from reference TRBV15 and TRBJ2-7): DAMVIQNPRYQVTQFGKPVTLSCSQTLNHNVMYWYQQKSSQAPKLLFHYYDKDFNNEADTPDNFQSRRPNTSFCFLDIRSPGLGDTAMYLCATSRDVTYEQYFGPGTRLTVT.

The genes are TRBV7-2 and TRBJ1-1, with a tentative D call TRBD1 (5 bases). V gave up 5 bases and J gave up 1 base, with 11 bases separating them. CDR3 length: 14 residues. Per germline, CDR1 SGHTA and CDR2 FQGNSA. The CDR3 nucleotides are TGTGCCAGCAGCAAATTCACAGGGAACACTGAAGCTTTCTTT. The encoded protein is CASSKFTGNTEAFF.

This clone came up a few times. The V gene is TRBV27, the J gene TRBJ1-2; unclear D gene. Trimming pared 3 bases from V and 4 bases from J, leaving 9 bases between. CDR1 and CDR2 (germline): MNHEY, SMNVEV (reference sequence). The CDR3 is 13 amino acids. CDR3 coding DNA: TGTGCCAGCAGTTTGAACCTGGGCTATGGCTACACCTTC. This sequence encodes CASSLNLGYGYTF.

The CDR3 loop reads CASTHGGPDYGYTF. The CDR3, as DNA: TGTGCCAGCACCCACGGGGGGCCGGACTATGGCTACACCTTC. The chain links TRBV5-4 to TRBJ1-2; D perhaps matches TRBD1 (6 bases). V gave up 6 bases and J gave up 3 bases, with 15 bases separating them. CDR3 length: 14 amino acids. CDR1 and CDR2 from the germline V gene are SGHNT and YYREEE (reference sequence).

The chain carries TRBV5-5 and TRBJ2-1, with D possibly matching TRBD2 (5 bases). This CDR3 comprises 13 residues. V was trimmed by 4 bases and J by 7 bases, leaving 12 bases between them. Per germline, CDR1 SGHKS and CDR2 YYEKEE (reference sequence). CDR3 amino acids: CASSQPGENEQFF. Written as DNA, the CDR3 is TGTGCCAGCAGCCAACCCGGGGAGAATGAGCAGTTCTTC.

Regarding this clone: This specimen includes other DNA sequences encoding the same CDR3. The chain joins TRBV28 to TRBJ2-3, with no clear D. The CDR3 runs 14 residues. The V end lost 6 bases, the J end lost 0 bases, and 10 bases lay between the germline ends. Germline V gene lookup returns CDR1 MDHEN and CDR2 SYDVKM. The CDR3 sequence: CASRTSGSTDTQYF. CDR3 DNA sequence: TGTGCCAGCAGGACTTCGGGCAGCACAGATACGCAGTATTTT.